This T cell receptor beta chain was captured by sequencing in a study of shared T cell receptors in the human thymus. The CDR3 consists of 16 residues. With 3 bases removed from V and 4 bases from J, the gap between germline ends came to 18 bases. CDR1 is KGHSH, CDR2 LQKENI, per germline. Here immunoSEQ multiplex PCR was the method, and the copy in TCRdb shows in-frame clones only, minus some. This sample yields 650,000 to 950,000 clones, of which 80% to 90% are seen a single time; more than 0.008% belongs to the top ten. In addition, the sample was reused for a study of human thymus T cells. Turning to that study: Immunologically healthy infants in Finland undergoing congenital heart defect surgery were the donors. Thymus tissue for the work was resected from patients undergoing corrective heart surgery. Thymic and blood repertoires seemed to favor certain V and J genes. The related literature has documented a marked overlap of thymic repertoires among unrelated individuals.

The material sequenced was thymocytes. The TCR comes from a girl younger than two with a congenital heart defect. The chain couples TRBV18 to TRBJ1-2, with D possibly being TRBD1 (6 bases). The DNA for the CDR3 is TGTGCCAGCTCACCGCCCCGCCGGGACAAATCCTATGGCTACACCTTC. Its translation: CASSPPRRDKSYGYTF. The full variable domain, its missing parts supplied by reference TRBV18 and TRBJ1-2, is NAGVMQNPRHLVRRRGQEARLRCSPMKGHSHVYWYRQLPEEGLKFMVYLQKENIIDESGMPKERFSAEFPKEGPSILRIQQVVRGDSAAYFCASSPPRRDKSYGYTFGSGTRLTVV.